Presented here are 23 T cell receptor beta chains from one specimen sequenced in a study of cytomegalovirus exposure and HLA in healthy donors. Amplification used 60 Vbeta primers and 13 Jbeta primers. Sequenced by immunoSEQ multiplex PCR; TCRdb stores in-frame clones only, minus some. Of some 120,000 clones in the sample, 81% were seen once. Sequencing was carried out using PBMCs. The receptors come from a woman in her twenties or thirties in good health and CMV-seronegative.

The chain is built from TRBV7-9 and TRBJ1-1; D is unresolved. From germline, CDR1 is SEHNR and CDR2 FQNEAQ (reference sequence). The CDR3 extends over 14 amino acids. V lost 2 bases, J lost 2 bases, and 9 bases lay in between. CDR3 amino acids: CASSLSGSNTEAFF. For the CDR3, the DNA is TGTGCCAGCAGCTTATCAGGCAGTAACACTGAAGCTTTCTTT.

V is TRBV23-1 and J is TRBJ2-5; TRBD1 agrees at 8 bases. TRBV23-1 counts as an open reading frame of uncertain function. The CDR3 is 17 amino acids. With V trimmed by 6 bases and J by 0 bases, 12 bases remained unmatched. This chain's CDR3 is CASRQRDRSIYQETQYF. The CDR3 DNA sequence: TGCGCCAGCAGACAAAGGGACAGGTCAATTTACCAAGAGACCCAGTACTTC.

The gene calls are TRBV6-6 and TRBJ1-4, with D possibly matching TRBD1 (5 bases). The CDR3 has 14 residues. Per germline, CDR1 MNHNY and CDR2 SVGAGI (reference sequence). Trimming took 2 bases from V and 4 from J, leaving 8 bases between them. The DNA for the CDR3 is TGTGCCAGCAGTTACGGGGGGGGTAATGAAAAACTGTTTTTT. Its translation is CASSYGGGNEKLFF.

The CDR3 DNA follows: TGTGCCAGCAGCTTAGGCGGGAGCTCCTACGAGCAGTACTTC. Translated: CASSLGGSSYEQYF. The V call is TRBV11-1, the J call TRBJ2-7, with 7 positions matching TRBD2. V was clipped by 1 base and J by 0 bases; unmatched bases: 0. The CDR3 extends over 14 amino acids. The germline V gene has CDR1 SGHAT and CDR2 FQDESV (reference sequence).

The J gene is TRBJ2-1, the V gene TRBV27; D not certain. In germline, CDR1 is MNHEY, CDR2 SMNVEV (reference sequence). Trimming took off 6 bases at V and 9 bases at J, with 9 bases between the two ends. The CDR3 spans 11 residues. The CDR3 loop is CASSRSGEQFF. As DNA, the CDR3 is TGTGCCAGCAGCCGGAGTGGTGAGCAGTTCTTC.

The gene calls are TRBV6-1 and TRBJ2-5; D possibly corresponds to TRBD1 (5 bases). The CDR3 runs to 11 residues. The V end lost 1 base, the J end lost 13 bases, and 10 bases lay between the germline ends. Germline values: CDR1 MNHNS, CDR2 SASEGT. CDR3 region: CASSEETDRYF. As DNA, the CDR3 is TGTGCCAGCAGTGAAGAGACAGATCGGTACTTC.

This clone was recorded only once. J is TRBJ2-3 and V is TRBV7-9, with no clear D. The V end was cut by 0 bases, the J end by 0 bases, with 7 bases between. Per germline, CDR1 SEHNR and CDR2 FQNEAQ (reference sequence). The CDR3 consists of 15 residues. Here the CDR3 reads CASSLAAISTDTQYF. As DNA, the CDR3 is TGTGCCAGCAGCTTAGCGGCAATTAGCACAGATACGCAGTATTTT. Complete variable domain (other parts from reference TRBV7-9 and TRBJ2-3): DTGVSQNPRHKITKRGQNVTFRCDPISEHNRLYWYRQTLGQGPEFLTYFQNEAQLEKSRLLSDRFSAERPKGSFSTLEIQRTEQGDSAMYLCASSLAAISTDTQYFGPGTRLTVL.

The count of this clone is one. The chain has TRBV7-9 and TRBJ2-1, with 10 bases that match TRBD2. CDR1 is SEHNR and CDR2 is FQNEAQ in the germline V gene (reference sequence). This CDR3 is 16 amino acids long. Germline trimming cut 5 bases from V and 3 bases from J; bases unmatched to any gene: 7. Written as DNA, the CDR3 is TGTGCCAGCAGCCCCCCCGGGACTAGCGACTACAATGAGCAGTTCTTC. This translates into CASSPPGTSDYNEQFF.

This sequence joins TRBV27 and TRBJ2-2; 13 bases match TRBD2. CDR1 is MNHEY, CDR2 SMNVEV, per germline (reference sequence). J lost 3 bases, V lost 5 bases, and 6 bases had no gene match. The CDR3 runs to 17 residues. For the CDR3, the DNA is TGTGCCAGCAGTCCACGGACTAGCGGGAGTTACACCGGGGAGCTGTTTTTT. Translation gives CASSPRTSGSYTGELFF.

This chain joins TRBV27 and TRBJ2-1; 9 bases align to TRBD1. The CDR3 is 16 residues long. Germline-derived CDR1 and CDR2 are MNHEY and SMNVEV (reference sequence). Trimming removed 8 bases from V and 7 bases from J; junction bases left unmatched: 15. CDR3 sequence reads: CASDQGWTGVRNEQFF. As DNA, the CDR3 is TGTGCCAGCGATCAAGGCTGGACAGGGGTGAGGAATGAGCAGTTCTTC.

The V and J genes are TRBV6-5 and TRBJ1-2, with 9 nucleotides matching TRBD1. J gave up 5 bases and V 6 bases, and 7 bases lay outside the gene matches. This CDR3 region has 14 residues. CDR1 and CDR2 (germline): MNHEY, SVGAGI. The CDR3 region is CASREQGAKYGYTF. For the CDR3, the DNA is TGTGCCAGCAGGGAACAGGGGGCAAAGTATGGCTACACCTTC.

The rearrangement joins TRBV5-1 to TRBJ2-1, with 11 bases matching TRBD1. V gave up 1 base and J gave up 0 bases; unmatched junction bases: 6. This CDR3 is 18 amino acids long. Germline assignment: CDR1 SGHRS and CDR2 YFSETQ. The CDR3 here is CASSLFVGQGVSYNEQFF. For the CDR3, the DNA is TGCGCCAGCAGCTTGTTCGTGGGACAGGGGGTCTCCTACAATGAGCAGTTCTTC.

This clone was counted only a few times. The chain combines TRBV7-2 with TRBJ2-3; D is possibly TRBD2 (5 bases). Germline V CDR1 and CDR2: SGHTA, FQGNSA. V dropped 3 bases and J dropped 7 bases, with 11 bases sitting between them. The CDR3 is 13 amino acids. The CDR3 here is CASSFDPTNTQYF. CDR3 DNA: TGTGCCAGCAGCTTCGACCCGACTAATACGCAGTATTTT.

This clone came up a few times. The chain couples TRBV4-1 to TRBJ2-7; the match to TRBD1 covers 7 bases. Germline lookup yields CDR1 MGHRA and CDR2 YSYEKL. With V trimmed by 4 bases and J by 4 bases, 7 bases remained unmatched. CDR3 length equals 14 residues. The CDR3 here is CASSRDTGEYEQYF. The DNA for the CDR3 is TGCGCCAGCAGCCGGGACACAGGGGAGTACGAGCAGTACTTC.

For this clone: Relative to the germline gene, one junction end is altered; a read error may explain this. The V call is TRBV6-1, the J call TRBJ1-5; tentatively, D is TRBD1 (6 bases). Per germline, CDR1 MNHNS and CDR2 SASEGT. This CDR3 region has 14 residues. Here the CDR3 reads CAGSTGTFNQPQHF. The CDR3 DNA follows: TGTGCCGGCAGTACCGGGACATTCAATCAGCCCCAGCATTTT.

The gene calls are TRBV11-2 and TRBJ1-6; D ambiguous. This CDR3 comprises 15 residues. Trimming pared 0 bases from V and 6 bases from J, leaving 9 bases between. The germline CDR1 and CDR2 sequences are SGHAT and FQNNGV. CDR3 in amino acids: CASSLEGGANSPLHF. The CDR3 DNA reads as TGTGCCAGCAGCTTAGAGGGAGGTGCTAATTCACCCCTCCACTTT.

This rearrangement joins TRBV19 to TRBJ2-4; a weak D match, TRBD2 (6 bases). Germline V gene sequence: CDR1 LNHDA, CDR2 SQIVND (reference sequence). Trimming pared 6 bases from V and 7 bases from J, leaving 7 bases between. This CDR3 region has 11 residues. The CDR3 DNA follows: TGTGCCAGTAGGGAGGGTAACATTCAGTACTTC. Amino acids: CASREGNIQYF.

The rearrangement links TRBV5-1 to TRBJ2-5, with D possibly matching TRBD1 (6 bases). The V gene lost 2 bases and the J gene lost 5 bases, with 10 bases spanning the gap. The CDR3 covers 13 residues. Germline V CDR1 and CDR2: SGHRS, YFSETQ. The CDR3 region is CASSFSGAETQYF. CDR3 in DNA: TGCGCCAGCAGCTTCTCAGGGGCGGAGACCCAGTACTTC.

V usage is TRBV2 and J usage is TRBJ1-4; a possible D gene is TRBD1 (6 bases). V was shortened by 6 bases and J by 7 bases, with 15 bases between the two germline ends. The germline CDR1 and CDR2 sequences are SNHLY and FYNNEI. This CDR3 region has 14 residues. DNA for the CDR3: TGTGCCAGCAGCGGTCAGGGGTCGGGTGAAAAACTGTTTTTT. It translates to CASSGQGSGEKLFF.

This chain joins TRBV9 and TRBJ1-1, with TRBD1 matching over 8 bases. Germline values: CDR1 SGDLS, CDR2 YYNGEE. The V gene end was trimmed by 6 bases and the J gene end by 3 bases; junction bases not matched to a gene: 7. This CDR3 has 14 residues. The CDR3 reads CASTRQGSDTEAFF. CDR3 sequence (DNA): TGTGCCAGCACCCGACAGGGGTCGGACACTGAAGCTTTCTTT.

For the CDR3, the DNA is TGTGCCAGCAGCTTAGGTGCTAGCGGGGGCTACGAGCAGTACTTC. It is translated as CASSLGASGGYEQYF. The chain has TRBV11-2 and TRBJ2-7, with 10 bases lining up with TRBD2. Germline V gives CDR1 SGHAT, CDR2 FQNNGV. With V trimmed by 1 base and J by 3 bases, 3 bases remained unmatched. The CDR3 has 15 residues.

The J gene is TRBJ1-2, the V gene TRBV27; 9 bases fit TRBD1. Germline-derived CDR1 and CDR2 are MNHEY and SMNVEV (reference sequence). J gave up 5 bases and V 3 bases, and 4 bases lay outside the gene matches. The length of the CDR3 is 14 residues. The CDR3 region is CASSLAGTGYGYTF. CDR3 coding DNA: TGTGCCAGCAGTTTGGCCGGGACAGGGTATGGCTACACCTTC.

The chain couples TRBV7-2 to TRBJ1-2; 9 positions agree with TRBD1. The CDR3 consists of 14 residues. V shed 6 bases, J shed 1 base, and the junction held 3 bases outside the gene matches. CDR1 is SGHTA, CDR2 FQGNSA, per germline. The CDR3: CASRATGGNYGYTF. In DNA form, the CDR3 reads TGTGCCAGCAGAGCGACAGGGGGTAACTATGGCTACACCTTC.